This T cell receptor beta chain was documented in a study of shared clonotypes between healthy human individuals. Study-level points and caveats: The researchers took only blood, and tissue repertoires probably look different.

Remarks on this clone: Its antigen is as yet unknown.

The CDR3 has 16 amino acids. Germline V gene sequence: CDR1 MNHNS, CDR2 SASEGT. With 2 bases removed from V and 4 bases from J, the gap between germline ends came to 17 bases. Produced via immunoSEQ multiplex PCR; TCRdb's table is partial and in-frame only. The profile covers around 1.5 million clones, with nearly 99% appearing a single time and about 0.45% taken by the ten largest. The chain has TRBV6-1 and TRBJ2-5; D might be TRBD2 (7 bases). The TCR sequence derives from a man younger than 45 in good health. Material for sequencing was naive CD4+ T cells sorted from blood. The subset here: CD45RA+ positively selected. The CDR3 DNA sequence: TGTGCCAGCAGTGAAAACGCGGGGGCAGAAAGAGAGACCCAGTACTTC. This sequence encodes CASSENAGAERETQYF.